This T cell receptor (beta chain) was sequenced for a study of human T cells and chemical hapten exposure. Study at large: The study traced per-sample TCR yield variation mainly to small differences in pooled library volumes.

This CDR3 is 16 amino acids long. Germline V gene sequence: CDR1 SNHLY, CDR2 FYNNEI. Losses at the gene ends were 5 bases for V and 4 bases for J; bases not matched to a gene: 12. This sample's time point: healthy volunteer bleed at 6 weeks. The total RNA was obtained from whole blood that was not fractionated. MiXCR, applied by TCRdb to the RACE reads, yields one record per CDR3 protein. The table records about 80,000 distinct CDR3 sequences, approximately 8.6% of them present only once. The sample consisted of whole blood. The receptor was isolated from a female donor in good health. Some clones in this sample may be carry-over from other donors' samples. The chain couples TRBV2 to TRBJ2-3; TRBD2 aligns across 7 bases. The CDR3 coding sequence is TGTGCCAGCAGTTCCGACGGGGCGGGGGTTGCAGATACGCAGTATTTT. Translated: CASSSDGAGVADTQYF.